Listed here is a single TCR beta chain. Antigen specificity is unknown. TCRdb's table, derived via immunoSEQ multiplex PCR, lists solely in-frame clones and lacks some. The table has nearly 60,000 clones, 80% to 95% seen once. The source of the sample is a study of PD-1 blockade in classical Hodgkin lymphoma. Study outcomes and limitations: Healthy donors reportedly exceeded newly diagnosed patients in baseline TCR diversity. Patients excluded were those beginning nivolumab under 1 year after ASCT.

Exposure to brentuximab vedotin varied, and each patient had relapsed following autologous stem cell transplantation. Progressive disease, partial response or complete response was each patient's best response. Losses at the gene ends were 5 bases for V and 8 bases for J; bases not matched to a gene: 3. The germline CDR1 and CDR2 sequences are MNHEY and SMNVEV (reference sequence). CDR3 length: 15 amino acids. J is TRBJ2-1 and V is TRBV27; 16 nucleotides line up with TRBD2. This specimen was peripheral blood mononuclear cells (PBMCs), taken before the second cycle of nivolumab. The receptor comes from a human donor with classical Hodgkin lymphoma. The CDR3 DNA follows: TGTGCCAGCAGTACGGGACTAGCGGGAGGGTATGAGCAGTTCTTC. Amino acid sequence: CASSTGLAGGYEQFF.